This record looks at one T cell receptor beta chain sequence and its context. The data derive from a study of blood T cell repertoires in COVID-19. Background on the study: Specimens from acute and convalescent COVID-19 originated in the United States, Italy and Spain. Sources were T cells, B-cell-depleted T cells, or PBMCs; the material itself was cDNA or gDNA.

Per the study methods: Amplification of reference gene primers provided the estimated nucleated cell counts. The method was immunoSEQ multiplex PCR; TCRdb's version includes in-frame clones alone and lacks a portion of them. Clone size and V and J calls were adopted from that table, with D and trimming inferred from the DNA. This sample has roughly 150,000 clones, with about 83% found just once. The length of the CDR3 is 16 residues. The V gene end was trimmed by 6 bases and the J gene end by 2 bases; junction bases not matched to a gene: 13. Germline V gives CDR1 KGHSH, CDR2 LQKENI. The sample was peripheral blood. The V gene is TRBV18, the J gene TRBJ2-7; TRBD2 agrees at 7 bases. This clonotype was sampled from a human donor in a cohort sampled during active COVID-19. The CDR3 DNA reads as TGTGCCAGCTCCCCGAGGGGTCGGACTAGTCCCTACGAGCAGTACTTC. It is translated as CASSPRGRTSPYEQYF.